Listed here are 24 T cell receptor beta chains from one sample, sequenced in a study of Graves' ophthalmopathy and Graves' hyperthyroidism. RNA transcripts served as template for amplifying TCR beta CDR3 sequences. Second-round multiplex PCR came after a first-round RT-PCR that employed HTBI primers. TCRdb called the multiplex PCR reads again in MiXCR, with one record for every CDR3 protein. The sample records around 590,000 distinct CDR3 sequences, 35% to 45% being singletons. The sequenced sample consisted of peripheral blood or thyroid tissue (not recorded which). The receptors were sampled from an adult man with Graves' hyperthyroidism.

V usage is TRBV7-7 and J usage is TRBJ1-2; 9 bases are a match to TRBD1. Germline CDR1 and CDR2: SSHAT and FNYEAQ (reference sequence). The ends lost 3 bases at V and 8 bases at J; junction bases unmatched: 16. This CDR3 has 17 amino acids. The DNA for the CDR3 is TGTGCCAGCAGCTTCACCGGGACAGGGAGACTCGCGCACGGCTACACCTTC. This gives the protein CASSFTGTGRLAHGYTF.

This clonotype showed up many times. This rearrangement joins TRBV10-3 to TRBJ1-1, with D possibly matching TRBD1 (6 bases). The CDR3 loop spans 13 amino acids. Germline-derived CDR1 and CDR2 are ENHRY and SYGVKD. V was shortened by 10 bases and J by 4 bases, with 16 bases between the two germline ends. CDR3 sequence reads: CANSASRGTEAFF. The DNA of the CDR3 is TGTGCCAACTCTGCAAGCAGGGGCACTGAAGCTTTCTTT.

The V call is TRBV29-1, the J call TRBJ2-2, with D tentatively TRBD1 or TRBD2 (5 bases each). V was cut by 2 bases and J by 3 bases, with 19 bases left in between. The CDR3 sequence is 17 residues long. Looked up from germline, CDR1 is SQVTM and CDR2 is ANQGSEA. For the CDR3, the DNA is TGCAGCGTTGAAAGGGACGACAGTCTGACAGACACCGGGGAGCTGTTTTTT. Translating it yields CSVERDDSLTDTGELFF.

The chain couples TRBV5-1 to TRBJ1-2; D ambiguous. The V and J ends lost 0 bases and 8 bases respectively, with 8 bases between them. CDR3 length: 12 residues. Germline V lookup: CDR1 SGHRS, CDR2 YFSETQ. CDR3 coding DNA: TGCGCCAGCAGCTTGGGTGAAGGGGGCTACACCTTC. This encodes CASSLGEGGYTF.

This chain uses TRBV2 with TRBJ2-7, with D uncertain. Germline CDR1 SNHLY, CDR2 FYNNEI. Trimming pared 6 bases from V and 8 bases from J, leaving 23 bases between. The CDR3 runs to 15 residues. Here the CDR3 reads CASSKWGLGYHKQYF. The DNA of the CDR3 is TGTGCCAGCAGCAAGTGGGGATTGGGTTACCACAAGCAGTACTTC.

This rearrangement joins TRBV27 to TRBJ1-2, with D hard to call. V lost 2 bases, J lost 4 bases, and 8 bases lay in between. CDR3 size: 13 residues. Germline CDR1 MNHEY, CDR2 SMNVEV (reference sequence). The CDR3 sequence is CASSLGVTYGYTF. The CDR3 DNA follows: TGTGCCAGCAGTTTAGGAGTTACCTATGGCTACACCTTC.

This clonotype was recorded at least ten times. This sequence joins TRBV2 and TRBJ1-4, with 7 bases lining up with TRBD1. Germline assignment: CDR1 SNHLY and CDR2 FYNNEI. The CDR3 is made up of 16 amino acids. After removal of 7 bases from V and 0 bases from J, the junction contained 8 bases not matched to a gene. The CDR3 coding sequence is TGTGCCAGCACTCGGGACAGTCCCGCAACTAATGAAAAACTGTTTTTT. Its translation is CASTRDSPATNEKLFF. The variable domain in full, with the rest retrieved from reference TRBV2 and TRBJ1-4, is EPEVTQTPSHQVTQMGQEVILRCVPISNHLYFYWYRQILGQKVEFLVSFYNNEISEKSEIFDDQFSVERPDGSNFTLKIRSTKLEDSAMYFCASTRDSPATNEKLFFGSGTQLSVL.

The genes are TRBV25-1 and TRBJ2-1; D may match TRBD1 or TRBD2 (5 bases each). Per germline, CDR1 MGHDK and CDR2 SYGVNS. Trimming shortened V by 2 bases and J by 6 bases, and 8 bases separated the two germline ends. The CDR3 totals 13 residues. In DNA, the CDR3 is TGTGCCAGCAGTGAACTTGGGGGCAATGAGCAGTTCTTC. Its translation is CASSELGGNEQFF.

The chain couples TRBV6-5 to TRBJ1-4, with TRBD1 as a possible D gene (5 bases). The V gene's germline CDR1 is MNHEY and CDR2 SVGAGI. This CDR3 comprises 11 residues. Trimming stripped 7 bases from V and 11 bases from J, with 11 bases between. In DNA, the CDR3 is TGTGCCAGCAAAACGGGGCGCAAACTGTTTTTT. Translation gives CASKTGRKLFF.

This clonotype was recorded many times. CDR3 bases: TGTGCCACCAGCTTATCCAGGAATCAGCCCCAGCATTTT. As protein: CATSLSRNQPQHF. The chain uses TRBV15 and TRBJ1-5; no clear D. Trimming cost V 5 bases and J 4 bases, with 9 bases left between them. The CDR3 has 13 residues. The germline CDR1 and CDR2 sequences are LNHNV and YYDKDF (reference sequence). Filled out from reference TRBV15 and TRBJ1-5, the complete variable domain reads DAMVIQNPRYQVTQFGKPVTLSCSQTLNHNVMYWYQQKSSQAPKLLFHYYDKDFNNEADTPDNFQSRRPNTSFCFLDIRSPGLGDTAMYLCATSLSRNQPQHFGDGTRLSIL.

Turning to this clonotype: Without the conserved terminal phenylalanine or tryptophan, this CDR3 likely stems from a read error. Because the CDR3's place on the DNA is in doubt, the DNA is left out and the CDR3 is given as listed by TCRdb. The chain couples TRBV25-1 to TRBJ2-5; TRBD1, the D gene given by the table, was not confirmed from the DNA. The length of the CDR3 is 12 amino acids, counting both ends. The germline CDR1 and CDR2 sequences are MGHDK and SYGVNS. CDR3: CASSEPTRIQRQ.

The genes are TRBV7-8 and TRBJ2-2, with D possibly matching TRBD1 (6 bases). Trimming pared 5 bases from V and 4 bases from J, leaving 17 bases between. Germline lookup yields CDR1 SGHVS and CDR2 FQNEAQ. The CDR3 is made up of 16 amino acids. The CDR3 here is CASSPRGGRSTGELFF. CDR3 nucleotide sequence: TGTGCCAGCAGCCCTAGAGGGGGACGATCCACCGGGGAGCTGTTTTTT.

The chain employs TRBV29-1 and TRBJ2-5; a possible D gene is TRBD1 (6 bases). Matching the DNA end better, TRBJ2-1 makes the J call doubtful. The CDR3 has 13 residues. Germline CDR1 reads SQVTM; CDR2 reads ANQGSEA. CDR3 in amino acids: CSVVPGAYNEQFF. The CDR3 DNA reads as TGCAGCGTTGTTCCAGGGGCGTACAATGAGCAGTTCTTC.

The chain joins TRBV29-1 to TRBJ1-2; the D is unclear. The germline CDR1 and CDR2 sequences are SQVTM and ANQGSEA. The CDR3 is 13 residues long. Trimming cost V 8 bases and J 1 base, with 14 bases left between them. This CDR3 is CSSHSGRNYGYTF. The DNA of the CDR3 is TGCAGCAGCCATTCAGGACGTAACTATGGCTACACCTTC.

In this sample, this clonotype turned up many times. J is TRBJ2-7 and V is TRBV5-1; D is perhaps TRBD2 (6 bases). V shed 1 base and J shed 2 bases, with 16 bases lying between them. Germline CDR1 is SGHRS and CDR2 is YFSETQ. The CDR3 spans 16 residues. Written as DNA, the CDR3 is TGCGCCAGCAGCTTGAGGCCGGGAGAGGTCCCCTACGAGCAGTACTTC. This gives the protein CASSLRPGEVPYEQYF.

This clonotype was found a few times. At one end the junction does not follow the germline gene, possibly because of a read error. This chain joins TRBV10-3 and TRBJ2-2, with 11 positions matching TRBD2. Germline lookup yields CDR1 ENHRY and CDR2 SYGVKD. CDR3 length equals 21 residues. Written as DNA, the CDR3 is TGTGCCAGCAGTTACTCGTGGGGGCAGTTAGCGGGAGGGCCCCGAACCGGGGAGCTGTTTTTT. Translation gives CASSYSWGQLAGGPRTGELFF.

CDR3 residues: CASSESGNLYEHF. The CDR3 DNA follows: TGTGCCAGCAGTGAATCGGGCAATCTCTACGAGCATTTT. The chain recombines TRBV7-8 with TRBJ1-5; D gene uncertain. With 6 bases removed from V and 14 bases from J, the gap between germline ends came to 20 bases. CDR3 length: 13 residues. The germline gives CDR1 SGHVS, CDR2 FQNEAQ.

This clonotype was counted at least ten times. CDR3 loop: CASSLEQMNTEAFF. In DNA, the CDR3 is TGTGCCAGCAGTTTAGAACAGATGAACACTGAAGCTTTCTTT. J is TRBJ1-1 and V is TRBV12-3 or TRBV12-4, with D hard to call. Trimming took 1 base from V and 0 from J, leaving 6 bases between them. The CDR3 extends over 14 amino acids.

The rearrangement joins TRBV29-1 to TRBJ2-7; 12 bases match TRBD2. The germline V gene has CDR1 SQVTM and CDR2 ANQGSEA. With 8 bases clipped from V and 4 bases from J, the junction kept 9 bases outside the gene matches. The CDR3 sequence is 14 residues long. CDR3 bases: TGCAGCAGTGAAGCGACTAGCGGGAGATACGAGCAGTACTTC. Translating it yields CSSEATSGRYEQYF.

The CDR3 loop is CASSWTGKGYTF. The DNA for the CDR3 is TGTGCCAGCAGCTGGACAGGGAAAGGCTACACCTTC. This rearrangement joins TRBV7-2 to TRBJ1-2; TRBD1 matches at 8 bases. Unmatched junction bases numbered 3, after V lost 4 bases and J lost 8 bases. The CDR3 length is 12 residues. Germline CDR1 reads SGHTA; CDR2 reads FQGNSA.

This clonotype was recorded many times. V usage is TRBV7-9 and J usage is TRBJ2-7, with unresolved D. Germline V gene sequence: CDR1 SEHNR, CDR2 FQNEAQ (reference sequence). This CDR3 has 15 residues. Trimming stripped 1 base from V and 6 bases from J, with 16 bases between. The CDR3 loop reads CASSLVDRPFGEQYF. DNA for the CDR3: TGTGCCAGCAGCTTAGTAGATAGGCCCTTCGGCGAGCAGTACTTC.

The V call is TRBV29-1, the J call TRBJ2-3; D is uncertain. CDR1 is SQVTM, CDR2 ANQGSEA, per germline. The CDR3 has 15 amino acids. V gave up 3 bases and J gave up 2 bases, with 15 bases separating them. Written as DNA, the CDR3 is TGCAGCGTTGACGGGTCCTACCCTAACACAGATACGCAGTATTTT. Amino acid sequence: CSVDGSYPNTDTQYF.

The chain recombines TRBV7-9 with TRBJ1-1; 8 bases agree with TRBD1. The V gene end was trimmed by 5 bases and the J gene end by 0 bases; junction bases not matched to a gene: 5. This CDR3 spans 15 amino acids. CDR1 is SEHNR, CDR2 FQNEAQ, per germline (reference sequence). The CDR3 protein is CASSTQGEMNTEAFF. CDR3 DNA sequence: TGTGCCAGCAGCACACAGGGGGAAATGAACACTGAAGCTTTCTTT. The variable domain in full, completed from reference TRBV7-9 and TRBJ1-1, reads DTGVSQNPRHKITKRGQNVTFRCDPISEHNRLYWYRQTLGQGPEFLTYFQNEAQLEKSRLLSDRFSAERPKGSFSTLEIQRTEQGDSAMYLCASSTQGEMNTEAFFGQGTRLTVV.

This clonotype was seen at least ten times. The J gene is TRBJ2-7, the V gene TRBV6-5; 9 bases align to TRBD2. V shed 4 bases and J 7 bases; nucleotides not matched to a gene: 11. The CDR3 contains 15 residues. Germline V gene lookup returns CDR1 MNHEY and CDR2 SVGAGI. Here the CDR3 reads CASSSVAGARSEQYF. CDR3 DNA sequence: TGTGCCAGCAGTTCCGTAGCGGGGGCCCGATCGGAGCAGTACTTC.